Sequencing of this TCR beta chain was carried out in a study of CD8+ T cells in alopecia areata. After isolation, RNA underwent reverse transcription to generate cDNA as the sequencing template. The protocol was immunoSEQ multiplex PCR, while the TCRdb copy is restricted to in-frame clones and leaves out a portion. The top ten clones hold under 15% of a sample with about 180,000 clones, 59% of them seen once. Germline V CDR1 and CDR2: KGHSH, LQKENI. V shed 3 bases, J shed 12 bases, and the junction held 11 bases outside the gene matches. The CDR3 runs to 14 residues. This chain uses TRBV18 with TRBJ2-7; 10 bases fit TRBD1. Sequencing was performed on CD4+ T cells sorted from blood, taken at week 0. This clonotype originated in a human donor with alopecia areata. CDR3 nucleotides: TGTGCCAGCTCACCCACGGGACAGGGGTACGTGAGGTACTTC. It translates to CASSPTGQGYVRYF.